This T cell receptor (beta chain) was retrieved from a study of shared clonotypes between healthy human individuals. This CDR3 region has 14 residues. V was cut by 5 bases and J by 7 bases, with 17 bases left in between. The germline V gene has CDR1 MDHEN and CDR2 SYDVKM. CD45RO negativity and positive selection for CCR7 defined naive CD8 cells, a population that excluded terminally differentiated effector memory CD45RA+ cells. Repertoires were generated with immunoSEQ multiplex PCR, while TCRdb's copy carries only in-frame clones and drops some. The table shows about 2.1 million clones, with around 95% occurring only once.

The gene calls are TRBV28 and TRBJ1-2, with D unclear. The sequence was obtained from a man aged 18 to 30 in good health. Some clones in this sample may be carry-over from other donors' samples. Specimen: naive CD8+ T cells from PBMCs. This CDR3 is CASSPNRNWGGYTF. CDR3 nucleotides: TGTGCCAGCAGTCCCAACCGGAATTGGGGTGGCTACACCTTC.